Following are 7 T cell receptor beta chains from one sample sequenced in a study of cytomegalovirus exposure and HLA in healthy donors. PCR used 60 Vbeta primers and 13 Jbeta primers. Sequencing used immunoSEQ multiplex PCR; TCRdb keeps in-frame clones, though not all of them. This table holds tens of thousands of clones, approximately 70% found once. The sample was PBMCs. These receptors came from a man under 40 in good health and CMV-seronegative.

This clone was picked up one time. This sequence joins TRBV4-1 and TRBJ1-2, with TRBD1 identical over 8 bases. The CDR3 spans 14 residues. The V segment lost 1 base and the J segment 7 bases; nucleotides outside the gene matches: 5. Germline-derived CDR1 and CDR2 are MGHRA and YSYEKL. The CDR3: CASSQADRAAGYTF. Here the CDR3 DNA reads TGCGCCAGCAGCCAAGCGGACAGGGCCGCTGGCTACACCTTC.

This clone was recorded a few times. This chain links TRBV5-8 with TRBJ2-2, with D possibly TRBD2 on 5 matching bases. The CDR3 has 15 residues. The V gene's germline CDR1 is SGHTS and CDR2 YDEGEE. Between the trimmed V and J ends, which lost 1 base and 2 bases, there was a span of 9 bases. The chain's CDR3 is CASSLLGVNTGELFF. In DNA, the CDR3 is TGTGCCAGCAGCTTGTTGGGAGTTAACACCGGGGAGCTGTTTTTT.

This clone was detected only once. V and J are TRBV4-2 and TRBJ2-7, with 13 bases lining up with TRBD2. The V segment lost 4 bases and the J segment 3 bases; nucleotides outside the gene matches: 9. Germline V gene sequence: CDR1 LGHNA, CDR2 YNFKEQ. The CDR3 contains 17 residues. CDR3 DNA: TGTGCCAGCAGCCCGCGGACTAGCGGGAGTGGATACTACGAGCAGTACTTC. This sequence encodes CASSPRTSGSGYYEQYF.

The CDR3 here is CSDNPGQNYEQYF. The CDR3 DNA is TGCAGCGACAACCCGGGACAAAACTACGAGCAGTACTTC. The chain uses TRBV29-1 and TRBJ2-7; D may be TRBD1 (6 bases). Germline V gives CDR1 SQVTM, CDR2 ANQGSEA. The CDR3 sequence is 13 residues long. V shed 7 bases and J shed 3 bases, with 16 bases lying between them.

This chain links TRBV15 with TRBJ2-1; 10 bases fit TRBD2. The CDR3 extends over 16 amino acids. V lost 3 bases to trimming and J lost 9 bases; unmatched junction nucleotides: 11. Germline V gene sequence: CDR1 LNHNV, CDR2 YYDKDF (reference sequence). CDR3 sequence: CATSSPSGRIASEQFF. The DNA for the CDR3 is TGTGCCACCAGCAGTCCTAGCGGGAGAATCGCCAGTGAGCAGTTCTTC.

The chain carries TRBV15 and TRBJ2-2; D is uncertain. The CDR3 runs 18 residues. V lost 0 bases and J 0 bases, leaving 14 bases between the germline ends. From germline, CDR1 is LNHNV and CDR2 YYDKDF (reference sequence). Here the CDR3 reads CATSRDASPNANTGELFF. In DNA form, the CDR3 reads TGTGCCACCAGCAGAGACGCAAGCCCGAATGCGAACACCGGGGAGCTGTTTTTT.

The rearrangement links TRBV6-1 to TRBJ2-6; D call uncertain. Trimming stripped 2 bases from V and 2 bases from J, with 10 bases between. Germline V gene lookup returns CDR1 MNHNS and CDR2 SASEGT. This CDR3 spans 16 amino acids. In DNA form, the CDR3 reads TGTGCCAGCAGTGAACTAACGGTGGCTGGGGCCAACGTCCTGACTTTC. Translation gives CASSELTVAGANVLTF.